A selection of T cell receptor beta chains follows, all from one sample in a study of cytomegalovirus exposure and HLA in healthy donors. Some clones are missing from TCRdb's copy, which holds only in-frame ones; the method was immunoSEQ multiplex PCR. The sample has 100,000 to 150,000 clones, 80% seen once; the top ten hold 8.9%. The material sequenced was PBMCs. The receptors were sampled from a man younger than 45 in good health and CMV-seropositive. Both conserved end residues are part of each CDR3. Each record gives: clone size, J gene, CDR3 length, V gene, D gene, CDR3 protein, CDR3 DNA. A D gene is named only where the DNA matches it firmly. Not every row has a clone size; where given, it reads once, few, many or a size class.

once | TRBJ2-1 | 13 | TRBV9 | - | CASSVGPSNEQFF | TGTGCCAGCAGCGTAGGCCCCAGCAATGAGCAGTTCTTC
- | TRBJ1-1 | 14 | TRBV4-1 | - | CASSLQQGNTEAFF | TGCGCCAGCAGCCTACAACAGGGGAACACTGAAGCTTTCTTT
- | TRBJ1-1 | 14 | TRBV5-1 | TRBD1 | CASSRATGDTEAFF | TGCGCCAGCAGCAGAGCAACAGGGGACACTGAAGCTTTCTTT
- | TRBJ1-3 | 17 | TRBV5-1 | - | CASSASLSVGPGNTIYF | TGCGCCAGCAGCGCGAGCCTAAGTGTGGGGCCTGGAAACACCATATATTTT
- | TRBJ2-3 | 17 | TRBV11-2 | TRBD1 | CASSLDSGDRGRDTQYF | TGTGCCAGCAGCTTAGATTCCGGAGACAGGGGTAGAGATACGCAGTATTTT
- | TRBJ2-7 | 12 | TRBV12-5 | - | CASGPQGYEQYF | TGTGCTAGTGGTCCACAGGGATACGAGCAGTACTTC
- | TRBJ2-2 | 20 | TRBV4-1 | TRBD2 | CASSHPGLAGGLGLTGELFF | TGCGCCAGCAGCCATCCGGGACTAGCGGGGGGGCTGGGTCTGACCGGGGAGCTGTTTTTT
- | TRBJ2-2 | 14 | TRBV7-3 | - | CASSIYRNTGELFF | TGTGCCAGCAGCATCTACAGAAACACCGGGGAGCTGTTTTTT
- | TRBJ2-1 | 15 | TRBV2 | TRBD2 | CASSVLPGGVGEQFF | TGTGCCAGCAGTGTCTTACCGGGGGGAGTCGGCGAGCAGTTCTTC
- | TRBJ1-2 | 13 | TRBV5-6 | - | CASRPGHSYGYTF | TGTGCCAGCAGGCCGGGACACAGCTATGGCTACACCTTC
few | TRBJ1-2 | 13 | TRBV10-2 | - | CASRRGPGYGYTF | TGCGCCAGCCGCCGCGGGCCTGGCTATGGCTACACCTTC
- | TRBJ2-3 | 17 | TRBV27 | - | CASSVSGNRGSTDTQYF | TGTGCCAGCAGCGTTTCTGGCAACCGCGGATCCACAGATACGCAGTATTTT
- | TRBJ2-5 | 13 | TRBV5-4 | - | CASSLERGETQYF | TGTGCCAGCAGCTTAGAACGAGGAGAGACCCAGTACTTC
- | TRBJ1-5 | 16 | TRBV19 | - | CASSISVGPSHQPQHF | TGTGCCAGTAGTATTTCGGTGGGCCCGTCCCATCAGCCCCAGCATTTT
- | TRBJ1-2 | 14 | TRBV28 | - | CASSSGGVFYGYTF | TGTGCCAGCTCTTCGGGGGGGGTATTCTATGGCTACACCTTC
- | TRBJ2-5 | 14 | TRBV4-1 | - | CASSQGGPGETQYF | TGCGCCAGCAGCCAAGGGGGGCCAGGAGAGACCCAGTACTTC
once | TRBJ1-1 | 13 | TRBV19 | - | CASSIGPNTEAFF | TGTGCCAGTAGTATAGGGCCGAACACTGAAGCTTTCTTT
once | TRBJ1-4 | 14 | TRBV29-1 | TRBD1 | CSVRNRGTDEKLFF | TGCAGCGTTCGCAACAGGGGGACCGATGAAAAACTGTTTTTT
- | TRBJ1-5 | 18 | TRBV9 | - | CASSSGWEAGVINQPQHF | TGTGCCAGCAGCTCAGGTTGGGAGGCGGGGGTCATCAATCAGCCCCAGCATTTT
few | TRBJ1-2 | 13 | TRBV10-1 | - | CASSDGSRYGYTF | TGCGCCAGCAGTGATGGCTCCCGCTATGGCTACACCTTC
- | TRBJ2-3 | 13 | TRBV15 | - | CATSRGSTSERGF | TGTGCCACCAGCAGAGGGTCTACCTCCGAACGGGGTTTT
- | TRBJ1-4 | 14 | TRBV9 | - | CASSPRVTNEKLFF | TGTGCCAGCAGCCCCAGGGTTACTAATGAAAAACTGTTTTTT
- | TRBJ1-1 | 13 | TRBV7-6 | - | CASSLNGNTEAFF | TGTGCCAGCAGCTTGAACGGGAACACTGAAGCTTTCTTT
- | TRBJ1-1 | 13 | TRBV19 | - | CASSFGRDTEAFF | TGTGCCAGTAGTTTCGGCAGGGACACTGAAGCTTTCTTT
- | TRBJ1-4 | 15 | TRBV19 | TRBD1 | CASSIKGATNEKLFF | TGTGCCAGTAGTATAAAGGGGGCGACTAATGAAAAACTGTTTTTT
- | TRBJ1-5 | 14 | TRBV15 | TRBD1 | CATSRTGANQPQHF | TGTGCCACCTCGAGGACAGGGGCAAATCAGCCCCAGCATTTT
- | TRBJ2-2 | 19 | TRBV4-1 | TRBD1 | CASSQKRLWDRGGTGELFF | TGCGCCAGCAGCCAAAAAAGGCTGTGGGACAGGGGGGGAACCGGGGAGCTGTTTTTT
once | TRBJ1-3 | 15 | TRBV12-5 | TRBD1 | CASGWGDSSGNTIYF | TGTGCTAGTGGTTGGGGGGACAGCTCTGGAAACACCATATATTTT
- | TRBJ1-2 | 12 | TRBV29-1 | - | CSVERPGDGYTF | TGCAGCGTTGAAAGGCCAGGGGATGGCTACACCTTC
- | TRBJ1-5 | 18 | TRBV10-3 | TRBD1 | CAISDGAGGAESNQPQHF | TGTGCCATCAGTGACGGCGCAGGGGGCGCGGAAAGCAATCAGCCCCAGCATTTT
- | TRBJ1-2 | 15 | TRBV2 | TRBD1 | CASSKQGAPDYGYTF | TGTGCCAGCAGTAAACAGGGGGCGCCGGACTATGGCTACACCTTC
- | TRBJ2-5 | 16 | TRBV9 | - | CASSSDRDRRGETQYF | TGTGCCAGCAGCTCCGACAGGGACCGCCGGGGGGAGACCCAGTACTTC
- | TRBJ2-2 | 15 | TRBV4-1 | TRBD1 | CASGERDRETGELFF | TGCGCCAGCGGGGAGCGGGACAGGGAGACCGGGGAGCTGTTTTTT
- | TRBJ2-2 | 15 | TRBV9 | - | CASSVVGTNTGELFF | TGTGCCAGCAGCGTAGTCGGGACGAACACCGGGGAGCTGTTTTTT
- | TRBJ2-1 | 14 | TRBV9 | - | CASSVGAGIDEQFF | TGTGCCAGCAGCGTAGGGGCAGGGATCGATGAGCAGTTCTTC
- | TRBJ2-3 | 16 | TRBV19 | TRBD2 | CASRGLAASSTDTQYF | TGTGCCAGTAGAGGGCTAGCGGCCTCCAGCACAGATACGCAGTATTTT
- | TRBJ1-5 | 12 | TRBV12-5 | - | CASALGLQPQHF | TGTGCTAGTGCTTTGGGACTTCAGCCCCAGCATTTT
- | TRBJ2-7 | 15 | TRBV6-4 | TRBD2 | CAIQPPGLAAYEQYF | TGTGCCATCCAACCTCCGGGACTAGCGGCCTACGAGCAGTACTTC
- | TRBJ1-1 | 13 | TRBV6-6 | - | CASNQDWNTEAFF | TGTGCCAGCAACCAGGACTGGAACACTGAAGCTTTCTTT
- | TRBJ2-1 | 15 | TRBV7-2 | TRBD2 | CASSSSGGSYNEQFF | TGTGCCAGCAGCTCCAGCGGGGGCTCCTACAATGAGCAGTTCTTC
few | TRBJ1-2 | 14 | TRBV10-3 | TRBD1 | CAITIGQGVDGYTF | TGTGCCATCACTATAGGACAGGGGGTAGATGGCTACACCTTC
- | TRBJ1-1 | 15 | TRBV10-2 | - | CASSAGGGRNTEAFF | TGCGCCAGCAGCGCTGGGGGAGGGAGGAACACTGAAGCTTTCTTT
- | TRBJ1-1 | 10 | TRBV25-1 | - | CAIPTDEAFF | TGTGCCATCCCGACAGATGAAGCTTTCTTT
- | TRBJ2-2 | 16 | TRBV6-4 | TRBD1 | CASSPGTGDLTGELFF | TGTGCCAGCAGCCCCGGGACAGGGGACCTTACCGGGGAGCTGTTTTTT
few | TRBJ2-7 | 14 | TRBV7-6 | - | CASSRTGQSYEQYF | TGTGCCAGCAGCCGCACCGGACAGTCCTACGAGCAGTACTTC
- | TRBJ2-1 | 12 | TRBV4-2 | - | CASSSGNNEQFF | TGTGCCAGCAGCTCGGGAAACAATGAGCAGTTCTTC
- | TRBJ2-2 | 12 | TRBV6-5 | - | CASRSYTGELFF | TGTGCCAGCAGGTCTTACACCGGGGAGCTGTTTTTT
few | TRBJ1-1 | 15 | TRBV4-1 | - | CASSQVRGVNTEAFF | TGCGCCAGCAGCCAAGTACGGGGGGTGAACACTGAAGCTTTCTTT
once | TRBJ1-5 | 13 | TRBV6-5 | - | CASSRGSNQPQHF | TGTGCCAGCAGTCGGGGAAGCAATCAGCCCCAGCATTTT
- | TRBJ1-5 | 16 | TRBV6-1 | - | CASSELTGYSNQPQHF | TGTGCCAGCAGTGAATTAACGGGTTATAGCAATCAGCCCCAGCATTTT
- | TRBJ2-7 | 11 | TRBV10-2 | - | CATVQGYEQYF | TGCGCCACCGTGCAGGGTTACGAGCAGTACTTC
- | TRBJ1-1 | 15 | TRBV5-5 | TRBD1 | CASSFWGQGRTEAFF | TGTGCCAGCAGCTTTTGGGGACAGGGACGGACTGAAGCTTTCTTT
- | TRBJ2-1 | 16 | TRBV7-9 | TRBD2 | CASSLVGGGARDEQFF | TGTGCCAGCAGCTTAGTTGGCGGGGGGGCCAGAGATGAGCAGTTCTTC
- | TRBJ1-2 | 12 | TRBV29-1 | - | CSVETGGYGYTF | TGCAGCGTTGAAACCGGGGGGTATGGCTACACCTTC